Shown below are 8 T cell receptor beta chains from a single sample sequenced in a study of T cell responses to AZD1222 COVID-19 vaccine. Measured with immunoSEQ multiplex PCR; TCRdb has only the in-frame clones, and not every one. The data show about 130,000 clones, over 75% seen once. The source material was peripheral blood, sampled on day 0 of AZD1222 vaccination. These receptors originate from an adult in good health.

This chain uses TRBV5-5 with TRBJ1-1; the D gene is possibly TRBD1 (5 bases). Germline assignment: CDR1 SGHKS and CDR2 YYEKEE (reference sequence). V dropped 2 bases and J dropped 1 base, with 9 bases sitting between them. The CDR3 loop spans 14 amino acids. CDR3 protein: CASSFLGTNTEAFF. The DNA for the CDR3 is TGTGCCAGCAGCTTTTTGGGGACGAACACTGAAGCTTTCTTT.

The CDR3 DNA reads TGCGCCAGCAGCCTTCCTTCGGTCGGCAATGAGCAGTTCTTC. This gives the protein CASSLPSVGNEQFF. The V and J genes are TRBV5-1 and TRBJ2-1, with D unclear. Trimming removed 4 bases from V and 6 bases from J, with 14 bases in between. The CDR3 is 14 amino acids. Germline CDR1 is SGHRS and CDR2 is YFSETQ.

Only one count was recorded for this clone. The V and J genes are TRBV5-5 and TRBJ1-6, with D possibly matching TRBD1 (5 bases). Trimming left V 4 bases short and J 1 base short, with 9 bases between. This CDR3 spans 15 amino acids. Germline V gene data show CDR1 as SGHKS and CDR2 as YYEKEE (reference sequence). Here the CDR3 reads CASSLGGSYNSPLHF. The CDR3 bases are TGTGCCAGCAGCCTTGGGGGGTCCTATAATTCACCCCTCCACTTT.

This chain uses TRBV19 with TRBJ2-7; a weak D match, TRBD1 (6 bases). The CDR3 extends over 15 amino acids. V was trimmed by 3 bases and J by 5 bases, leaving 17 bases between them. CDR1 is LNHDA and CDR2 is SQIVND in the germline V gene (reference sequence). The CDR3 DNA follows: TGTGCCAGTAGTATGGCCAGGGGAACTGGAAACGAGCAGTACTTC. As protein: CASSMARGTGNEQYF.

This clone was recorded only once. The genes are TRBV5-8 and TRBJ2-5, with 14 bases lining up with TRBD2. This CDR3 is built from 16 residues. V dropped 4 bases and J dropped 5; count of bases not matched to a gene: 7. Germline CDR1 and CDR2: SGHTS and YDEGEE. The CDR3 here is CASSPRLAGGPETQYF. For the CDR3, the DNA is TGTGCCAGCAGCCCCAGACTAGCGGGGGGGCCGGAGACCCAGTACTTC.

The chain couples TRBV25-1 to TRBJ1-2, with 10 bases matching TRBD1. Trimming cost V 2 bases and J 4 bases; bases outside gene matches: 4. Germline CDR1 reads MGHDK; CDR2 reads SYGVNS. This CDR3 is 15 amino acids long. CDR3 sequence (DNA): TGTGCCAGCAGTGAACCGGGGACAGGGGTCTATGGCTACACCTTC. Protein: CASSEPGTGVYGYTF.

The chain couples TRBV4-1 to TRBJ1-5; a possible D gene is TRBD1 (6 bases). V lost 4 bases, J lost 7 bases, and 14 bases lay in between. The CDR3 length is 14 residues. Germline assignment: CDR1 MGHRA and CDR2 YSYEKL. The CDR3 spells CASSPHGGSQPQHF. CDR3 nucleotide sequence: TGCGCCAGCAGCCCGCACGGGGGCAGCCAGCCCCAGCATTTT.

The chain employs TRBV25-1 and TRBJ2-2, with D perhaps TRBD2 (6 bases). The CDR3 totals 15 residues. Germline loops: CDR1 MGHDK, CDR2 SYGVNS. V gave up 3 bases and J gave up 7 bases, with 15 bases separating them. The CDR3 DNA reads as TGTGCCAGCAGTGACGCGAGCGGAGCGGGCGGGGAGCTGTTTTTT. It is translated as CASSDASGAGGELFF. Using reference TRBV25-1 and TRBJ2-2 for the parts outside the CDR3, the full variable domain is EADIYQTPRYLVIGTGKKITLECSQTMGHDKMYWYQQDPGMELHLIHYSYGVNSTEKGDLSSESTVSRIRTEHFPLTLESARPSHTSQYLCASSDASGAGGELFFGEGSRLTVL.